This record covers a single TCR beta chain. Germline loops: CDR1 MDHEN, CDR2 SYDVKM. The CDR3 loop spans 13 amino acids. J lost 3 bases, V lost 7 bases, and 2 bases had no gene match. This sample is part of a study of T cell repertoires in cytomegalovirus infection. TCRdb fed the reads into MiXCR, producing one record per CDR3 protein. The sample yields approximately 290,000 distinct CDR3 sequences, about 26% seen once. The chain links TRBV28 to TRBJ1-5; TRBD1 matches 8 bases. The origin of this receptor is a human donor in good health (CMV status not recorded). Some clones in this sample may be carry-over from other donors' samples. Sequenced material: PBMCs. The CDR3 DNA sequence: TGTGCCAGCACGGGACAGGTCAATCAGCCCCAGCATTTT. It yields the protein CASTGQVNQPQHF.